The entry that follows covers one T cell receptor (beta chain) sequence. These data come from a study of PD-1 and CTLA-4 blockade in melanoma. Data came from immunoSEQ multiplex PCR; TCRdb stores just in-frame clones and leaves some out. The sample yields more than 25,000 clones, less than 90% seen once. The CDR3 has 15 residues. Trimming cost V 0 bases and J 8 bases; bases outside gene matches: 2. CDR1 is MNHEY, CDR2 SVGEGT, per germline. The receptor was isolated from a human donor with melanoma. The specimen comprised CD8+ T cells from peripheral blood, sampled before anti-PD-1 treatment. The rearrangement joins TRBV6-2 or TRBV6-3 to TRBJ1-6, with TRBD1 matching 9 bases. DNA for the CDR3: TGTGCCAGCAGTTACTCACAGGGGGCACATTCACCCCTCCACTTT. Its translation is CASSYSQGAHSPLHF.